The clone carrying this TCR beta chain was seen a handful of times. Produced via immunoSEQ multiplex PCR; TCRdb's table is partial and in-frame only. The data show around 510,000 clones, roughly 79% seen once. This sample stems from a study of shared clonotypes between healthy human individuals. V lost 0 bases to trimming and J lost 5 bases, with 16 bases between them. CDR3 length equals 16 residues. Germline CDR1 and CDR2: MNHEY and SVGAGI. The sample taken for sequencing was PBMCs. The clonotype comes from a woman aged 35 to 49 in good health. Some clones in this sample may be carry-over from other donors' samples. This chain connects TRBV6-5 to TRBJ2-5; D uncertain. CDR3 DNA sequence: TGTGCCAGCAGTTACTCCAAAACAGCCTTTGCGGAGACCCAGTACTTC. It codes for CASSYSKTAFAETQYF.